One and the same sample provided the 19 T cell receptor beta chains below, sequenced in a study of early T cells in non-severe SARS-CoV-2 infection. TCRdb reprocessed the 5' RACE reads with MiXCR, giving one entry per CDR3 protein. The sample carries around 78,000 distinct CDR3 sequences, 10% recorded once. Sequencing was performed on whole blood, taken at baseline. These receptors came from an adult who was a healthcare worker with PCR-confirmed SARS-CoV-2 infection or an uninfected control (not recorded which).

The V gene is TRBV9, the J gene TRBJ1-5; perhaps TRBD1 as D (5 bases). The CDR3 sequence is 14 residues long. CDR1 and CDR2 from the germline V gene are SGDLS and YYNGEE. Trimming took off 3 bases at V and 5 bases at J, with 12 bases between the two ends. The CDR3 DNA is TGTGCCAGCAGCGCCGGACAAGGGGATCAGCCCCAGCATTTT. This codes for CASSAGQGDQPQHF. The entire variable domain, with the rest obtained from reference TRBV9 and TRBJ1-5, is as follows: DSGVTQTPKHLITATGQRVTLRCSPRSGDLSVYWYQQSLDQGLQFLIQYYNGEERAKGNILERFSAQQFPDLHSELNLSSLELGDSALYFCASSAGQGDQPQHFGDGTRLSIL.

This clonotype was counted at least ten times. The DNA for the CDR3 is TGTGCCAGCTCACCCCGGGCAGATCGTGGAAACACCATATATTTT. Translated, it gives CASSPRADRGNTIYF. V usage is TRBV18 and J usage is TRBJ1-3; D is ambiguous. The germline gives CDR1 KGHSH, CDR2 LQKENI. CDR3 length: 15 residues. The V and J ends lost 3 bases and 3 bases respectively, with 12 bases between them.

The CDR3 coding sequence is TGCAGCGTTGCCGTACATAGCCGTTCTGGGGCCAACGTCCTGACTTTC. Translated, it gives CSVAVHSRSGANVLTF. This chain joins TRBV29-1 and TRBJ2-6, with D hard to call. Germline-derived CDR1 and CDR2 are SQVTM and ANQGSEA. The CDR3 runs to 16 residues. V dropped 4 bases and J dropped 1 base, with 14 bases sitting between them.

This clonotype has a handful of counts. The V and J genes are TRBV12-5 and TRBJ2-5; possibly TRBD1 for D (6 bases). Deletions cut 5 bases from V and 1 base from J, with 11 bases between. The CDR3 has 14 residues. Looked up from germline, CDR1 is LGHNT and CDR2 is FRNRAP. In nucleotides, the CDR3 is TGTGCTAGTGGTCGTCCGGACAGCCAAGAGACCCAGTACTTC. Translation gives CASGRPDSQETQYF.

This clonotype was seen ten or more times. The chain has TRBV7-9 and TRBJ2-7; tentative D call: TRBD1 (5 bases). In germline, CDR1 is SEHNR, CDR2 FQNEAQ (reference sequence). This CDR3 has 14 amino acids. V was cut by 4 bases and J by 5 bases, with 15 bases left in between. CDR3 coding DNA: TGTGCCAGCAGCTATACAGGATTCCCGCACGAGCAGTACTTC. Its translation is CASSYTGFPHEQYF. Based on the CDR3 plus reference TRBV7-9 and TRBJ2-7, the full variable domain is DTGVSQNPRHKITKRGQNVTFRCDPISEHNRLYWYRQTLGQGPEFLTYFQNEAQLEKSRLLSDRFSAERPKGSFSTLEIQRTEQGDSAMYLCASSYTGFPHEQYFGPGTRLTVT.

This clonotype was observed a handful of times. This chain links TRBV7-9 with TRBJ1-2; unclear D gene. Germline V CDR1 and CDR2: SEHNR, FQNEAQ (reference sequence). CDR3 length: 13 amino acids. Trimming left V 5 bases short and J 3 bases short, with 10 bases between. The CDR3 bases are TGTGCCAGCAGCGGAATAAATTACTATGGCTACACCTTC. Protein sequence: CASSGINYYGYTF.

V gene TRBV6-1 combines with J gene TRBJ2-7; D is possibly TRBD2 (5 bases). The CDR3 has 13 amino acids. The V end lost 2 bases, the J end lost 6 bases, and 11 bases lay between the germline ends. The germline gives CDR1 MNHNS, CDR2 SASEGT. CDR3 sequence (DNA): TGTGCCAGCAGTGAACGGGGATTGACCGAGCAGTACTTC. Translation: CASSERGLTEQYF.

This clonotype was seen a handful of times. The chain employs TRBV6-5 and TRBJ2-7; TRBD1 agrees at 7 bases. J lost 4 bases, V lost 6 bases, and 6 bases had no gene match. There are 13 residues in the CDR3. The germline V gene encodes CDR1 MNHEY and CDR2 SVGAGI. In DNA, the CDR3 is TGTGCCAGCAGCGTCCCGGGACAGTACGAGCAGTACTTC. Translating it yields CASSVPGQYEQYF.

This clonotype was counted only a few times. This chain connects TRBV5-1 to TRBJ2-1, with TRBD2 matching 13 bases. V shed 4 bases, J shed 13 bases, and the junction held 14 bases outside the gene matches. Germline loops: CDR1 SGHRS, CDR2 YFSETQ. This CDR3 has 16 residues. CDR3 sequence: CASSGGLTSGGQDQFF. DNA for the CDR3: TGCGCCAGCAGCGGAGGCCTGACTAGCGGGGGGCAGGACCAGTTCTTC.

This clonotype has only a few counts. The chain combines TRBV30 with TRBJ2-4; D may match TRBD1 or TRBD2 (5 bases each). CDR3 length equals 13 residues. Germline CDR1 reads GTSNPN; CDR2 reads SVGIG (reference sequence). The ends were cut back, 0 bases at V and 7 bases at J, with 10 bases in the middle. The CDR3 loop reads CAWSVGVANIQYF. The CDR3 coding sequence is TGTGCCTGGAGTGTGGGGGTTGCTAACATTCAGTACTTC.

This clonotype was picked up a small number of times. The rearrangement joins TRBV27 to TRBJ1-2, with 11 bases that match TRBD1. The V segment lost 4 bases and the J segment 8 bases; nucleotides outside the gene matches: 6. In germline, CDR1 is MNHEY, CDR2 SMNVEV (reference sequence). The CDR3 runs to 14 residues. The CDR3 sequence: CASSSPGTGGGYTF. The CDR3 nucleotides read TGTGCCAGCAGTTCCCCCGGGACAGGGGGGGGCTACACCTTC.

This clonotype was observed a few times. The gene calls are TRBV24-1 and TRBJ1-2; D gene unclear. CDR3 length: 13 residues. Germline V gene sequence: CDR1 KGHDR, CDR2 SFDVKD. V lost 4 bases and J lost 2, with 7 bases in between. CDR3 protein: CATSEGLNYGYTF. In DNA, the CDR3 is TGTGCCACCAGTGAGGGCCTAAACTATGGCTACACCTTC.

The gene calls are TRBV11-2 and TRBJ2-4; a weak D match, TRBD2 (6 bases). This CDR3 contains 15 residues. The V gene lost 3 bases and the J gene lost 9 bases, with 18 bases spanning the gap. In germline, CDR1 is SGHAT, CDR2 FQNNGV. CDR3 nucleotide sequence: TGTGCCAGCAGCTTTAGGATACGGGCCGGGGGCATTCAGTACTTC. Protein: CASSFRIRAGGIQYF.

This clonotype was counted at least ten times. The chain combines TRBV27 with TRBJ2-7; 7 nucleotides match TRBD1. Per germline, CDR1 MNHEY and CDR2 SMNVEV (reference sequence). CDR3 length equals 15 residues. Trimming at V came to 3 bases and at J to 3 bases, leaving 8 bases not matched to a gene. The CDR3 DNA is TGTGCCAGCAGTTTTTCGTGGGACAGCCTCTACGAGCAGTACTTC. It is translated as CASSFSWDSLYEQYF.

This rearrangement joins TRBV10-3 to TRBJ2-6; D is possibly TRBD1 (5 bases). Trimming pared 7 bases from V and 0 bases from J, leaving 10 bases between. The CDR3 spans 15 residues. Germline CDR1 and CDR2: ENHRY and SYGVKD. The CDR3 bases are TGTGCCATCACCCGACAGCTCTCTGGGGCCAACGTCCTGACTTTC. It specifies CAITRQLSGANVLTF.

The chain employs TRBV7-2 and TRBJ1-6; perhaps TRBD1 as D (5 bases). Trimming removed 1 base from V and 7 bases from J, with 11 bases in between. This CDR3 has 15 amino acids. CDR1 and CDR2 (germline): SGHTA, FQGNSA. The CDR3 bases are TGTGCCAGCAGCTTAGGGAGGAAGGGGAATTCACCCCTCCACTTT. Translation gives CASSLGRKGNSPLHF.

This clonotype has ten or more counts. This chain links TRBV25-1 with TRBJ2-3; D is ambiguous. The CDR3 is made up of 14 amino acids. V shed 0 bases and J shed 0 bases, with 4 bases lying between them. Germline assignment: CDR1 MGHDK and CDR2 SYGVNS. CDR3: CASSEYGSTDTQYF. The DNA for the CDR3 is TGTGCCAGCAGTGAATACGGTAGCACAGATACGCAGTATTTT. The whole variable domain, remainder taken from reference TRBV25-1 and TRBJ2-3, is EADIYQTPRYLVIGTGKKITLECSQTMGHDKMYWYQQDPGMELHLIHYSYGVNSTEKGDLSSESTVSRIRTEHFPLTLESARPSHTSQYLCASSEYGSTDTQYFGPGTRLTVL.

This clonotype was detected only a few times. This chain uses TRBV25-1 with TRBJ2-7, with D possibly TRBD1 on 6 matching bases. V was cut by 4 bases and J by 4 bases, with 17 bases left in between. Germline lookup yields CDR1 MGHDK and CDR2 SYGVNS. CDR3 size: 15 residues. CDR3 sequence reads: CASSVTRQALYEQYF. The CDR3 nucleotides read TGTGCCAGCAGTGTAACCCGACAGGCTCTTTACGAGCAGTACTTC.

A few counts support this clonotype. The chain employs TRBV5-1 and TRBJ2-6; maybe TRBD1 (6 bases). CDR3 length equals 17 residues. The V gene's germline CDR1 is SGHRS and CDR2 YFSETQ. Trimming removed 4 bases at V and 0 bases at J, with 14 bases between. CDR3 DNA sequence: TGCGCCAGCAGCCCACGGACAGTCAGCTCTGGGGCCAACGTCCTGACTTTC. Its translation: CASSPRTVSSGANVLTF.